The clone carrying this T cell receptor (beta chain) has at least ten counts. Antigen unknown. This entry comes from a study of T-cell reconstitution after alpha-beta-depleted transplantation in children. Study-level results: Some patients' high day-60 TCRbeta diversity was attributed to recipient cells surviving conditioning. A year had passed since transplant, and T-cell counts and diversity by then came mostly from newly produced T cells. Several hundred graft clones that had expanded were reportedly the source of alpha-beta T cells about two months after transplant.

Molecular barcoding with unique molecular identifiers was used for the TCRbeta library. TCRdb processed the PCR reads anew with MiXCR; each CDR3 protein has one entry. The table lists about 100,000 distinct CDR3 sequences, 7.5% to 9% of them singletons. V gave up 2 bases and J gave up 4 bases, with 4 bases separating them. CDR1 is DFQATT, CDR2 SNEGSKA, per germline (reference sequence). CDR3 size: 11 residues. The sequence derives from a boy younger than 10 with acute lymphoblastic leukemia, due to receive a stem cell transplant. The sample consisted of PBMCs, taken before TCRalphabeta/CD19-depleted stem cell transplant. This chain joins TRBV20-1 and TRBJ2-3; D unclear. The CDR3 loop reads CSARRPDTQYF. The CDR3 coding sequence is TGCAGTGCTAGAAGGCCAGATACGCAGTATTTT.